This T cell receptor (beta chain) stems from a study of OX40 agonist ivuxolimab in advanced cancers. Study information: Patients got intravenous ivuxolimab at 0.01 to 10 mg/kg every 2 weeks. Study results and limitations: CD8+ T cells showed, on average, more clonal expansion than CD4+ cells.

Sequencing used immunoSEQ multiplex PCR; TCRdb keeps in-frame clones, though not all of them. Here the sample spans 55,000 to 70,000 clones, approximately 80% being singletons. Autoimmune disease history or systemic immunosuppression barred patients. Sampling times: baseline, cycle 4 day 1, cycle 7 day 1. A remark on this clone: The antigen remains unidentified.

Trimming cost V 6 bases and J 8 bases; bases outside gene matches: 12. There are 15 residues in the CDR3. Germline V gives CDR1 LNHDA, CDR2 SQIVND (reference sequence). The V call is TRBV19, the J call TRBJ1-4, with 7 bases aligning to TRBD1. The source is an adult with an advanced solid tumor such as melanoma, head and neck, liver or kidney cancer. The sequenced sample was CD4+ or CD8+ T cells sorted from blood, obtained in a trial of the OX40 agonist ivuxolimab. The CDR3 DNA reads as TGTGCCAGTAGCCTAGGGGGCCGGGTGGCCGAAAAACTGTTTTTT. It translates to CASSLGGRVAEKLFF.